The TCR beta chain under discussion was sequenced for a study of shared clonotypes between healthy human individuals (dated by TCRdb to about 2020). In the study overall: Two women and a few men aged 18 to 49 years were included in the cohort. For each donor, three plates each were used for CD4 naive and CD4 memory, two plates were used for CD8 naive, and one plate was used for CD8 memory. To estimate repertoire size and how much clonotype sharing occurs between individuals, the study deeply sequenced the blood TCR repertoires of five healthy adults. Libraries were prepared and TCR repertoires were sequenced by different laboratories using diverse techniques, in order to increase sequencing depth and limit assay-specific biases. Between about 0.94 and 8.9 billion PBMCs per donor were obtained by leukapheresis. On the study overall, not on this receptor specifically: Sampling was restricted to blood, and TCR repertoires in tissue are likely to differ from TCR repertoires in blood. Across a handful of donors, 5% to 6% of naive CD4, approximately 4% of naive CD8, under 2.5% of memory CD4, and approximately 0.42% of memory CD8 clonotypes were shared. Clonotypes shared by all four sorted-subset donors showed higher generation probabilities than non-shared clonotypes. Rarefaction of sorted-subset datasets indicated incomplete sequencing despite the large sequencing depth. Because the study included a small number of donors, the genetic and exposure-history diversity represented was limited. Larger estimated clonotype richness was generally found for naive subsets than for memory subsets. Based on pairwise subsampling, the degree of clonotype sharing among donors was expected to be affected by sequencing depth.

Donors were healthy HIV-negative adults with no recently reported acute infections or vaccinations. Every donor was a Caucasian adult residing in Nashville, Tennessee, USA. CD4+ T cells were enriched through magnetic negative selection, after which naive cells were positively selected on CD45RA and the remaining negative fraction served as the memory subset. Blood was obtained by leukapheresis, after which PBMCs were separated by Ficoll-Histopaque density gradient centrifugation and cryopreserved in liquid nitrogen vapor phase. Purity and quantity of every magnetically sorted T cell population were checked by analytical flow cytometry. Genomic DNA was isolated from every sorted fraction and measured by UV absorbance on a Nanodrop 2000c. On this clone: No antigen is known for it. No clone much larger than this one lies a single base away; base qualities are absent.

TCR CDR3 regions were amplified from genomic DNA by multiplex PCR using the deep immunoSEQ assay. Extracted genomic DNA from each cell subset was spread evenly across all wells of several immunoSEQ 96-well plates, with each plate serving as a replicate. For sorted subsets, each replicate PCR was loaded with around 200 ng genomic DNA, equivalent to 32,000 or so T cell genomes. The purified libraries were quantified using a Qubit 3.0 fluorometer, sized with a Bioanalyzer 2100, and then quantified again using the KAPA Library Quantification kit. Every immunoSEQ 96-well plate was sequenced on a dedicated single-read 150-cycle Illumina NextSeq 550 flow cell. The authors processed their data as follows. Because only junctional sequences without quality scores were contained in the immunoSEQ output, filtering matching that applied to full-length reads could not be performed. Sequences were annotated with PyIR, a Python wrapper for IgBLAST v1.9, using IMGT germline references to assign V/J genes and CDR3. Reads were removed for weak V/J assignments (E-value above 1e-6), missing CDR3, stop codons, out-of-frame junctions, or ambiguous translated residues. V3J clonotypes were defined as sequences sharing the same inferred V gene, J gene, and CDR3 amino acid sequence. To compute the percentage overlap between repertoires, the number of shared unique clonotypes was divided by the size of the smaller repertoire. Repertoire richness was assessed with RTK rarefaction, the Chao1 estimator, and Recon v2.1 estimates of unobserved clonotypes. For all TCRbeta clonotypes obtained by the gDNA method from a handful of donors, generation probabilities were computed with OLGA. TCRdb carries this immuneACCESS record with in-frame sequences only. Its versions omit some clonotypes, under half of them owing to an unresolved V gene in the studies checked, with the rest unexplained. The V and J calls and clone size come from that table; D and trimming were worked out from the DNA. The sample table holds about 2.4 million clones, of which around 90% were seen once. The top ten clonotypes cover roughly 0.14% of the sample.

CDR1 and CDR2, looked up from the germline V gene, are MNHEY and SVGAGI. For this chain, trimming is 4 bases at the V end and 4 bases at the J end, and the number of junction bases without a gene match is 5. From its cysteine to its phenylalanine, the CDR3 spans 15 amino acids. Of the read, only the CDR3 DNA is kept; its 45 bases are in frame from base 1. The sequence links TRBV6-5 to TRBJ2-2, and TRBD1 aligns with 8 junction nucleotides. Material: naive CD4+ T cells sorted from blood. What this sample's cell subset or site label stands for: CD45RA+ positively selected. This sequence was found in a man younger than 30 in good health. The CDR3 has the sequence CASSWSDRATGELFF. In nucleotides, the sequence is TGTGCCAGCAGTTGGTCGGACAGGGCCACCGGGGAGCTGTTTTTT.